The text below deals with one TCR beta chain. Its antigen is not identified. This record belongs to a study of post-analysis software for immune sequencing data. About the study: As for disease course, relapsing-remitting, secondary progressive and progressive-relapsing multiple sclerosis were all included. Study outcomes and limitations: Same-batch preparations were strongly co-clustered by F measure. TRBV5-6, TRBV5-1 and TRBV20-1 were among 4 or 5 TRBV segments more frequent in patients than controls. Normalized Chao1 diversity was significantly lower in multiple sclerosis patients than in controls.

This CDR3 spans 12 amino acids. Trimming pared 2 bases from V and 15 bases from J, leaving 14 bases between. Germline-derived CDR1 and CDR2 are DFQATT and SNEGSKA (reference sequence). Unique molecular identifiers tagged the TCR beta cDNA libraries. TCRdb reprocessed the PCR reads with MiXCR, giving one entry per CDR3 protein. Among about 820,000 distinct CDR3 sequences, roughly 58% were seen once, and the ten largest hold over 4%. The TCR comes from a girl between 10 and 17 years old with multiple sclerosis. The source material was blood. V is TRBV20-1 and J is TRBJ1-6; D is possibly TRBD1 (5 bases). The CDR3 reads CSARTGTAYLHF. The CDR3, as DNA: TGCAGTGCTAGAACCGGGACTGCGTACCTCCACTTT.